This TCR beta chain was recorded in a study of blood T cells in healthy people across ages. Study outcomes and limitations: Naive and antigen-experienced cells were not separated, limiting conclusive comparison. Per-million-T-cell TCR beta diversity fell roughly linearly with age.

This clonotype turned up a few times. What it recognizes is unknown. The V gene lost 2 bases and the J gene lost 1 base, with 14 bases spanning the gap. Germline CDR1 reads SGHTA; CDR2 reads FQGTGA. The CDR3 loop spans 16 amino acids. For the second PCR, which ran for about 7 to 11 cycles, a sample-barcoded 5' primer and a J-beta primer mix were used. A 12-random-nucleotide template-switch adaptor tagged each cDNA molecule. TCRdb itself ran the 5' RACE reads through MiXCR, one entry per CDR3 protein. The table shows 1,800,000 or so distinct CDR3 sequences, with about two fifths occurring only once. This rearrangement joins TRBV7-3 to TRBJ1-2; weak D call: TRBD1 (6 bases). The receptor was derived from a human donor in good health. Sample: blood. Written as DNA, the CDR3 is TGTGCCAGCAGCTTAGTTGGGACAATAGATAACTATGGCTACACCTTC. This encodes CASSLVGTIDNYGYTF. Full variable domain (remainder filled in from reference TRBV7-3 and TRBJ1-2): GAGVSQTPSNKVTEKGKYVELRCDPISGHTALYWYRQSLGQGPEFLIYFQGTGAADDSGLPNDRFFAVRPEGSVSTLKIQRTERGDSAVYLCASSLVGTIDNYGYTFGSGTRLTVV.